Reported below is one T cell receptor (beta chain). The target antigen is unknown. The repertoire was sequenced with immunoSEQ multiplex PCR; TCRdb's copy has only in-frame clones and lacks some. This table has around 85,000 clones, approximately 85% appearing once. The time point is: week 23, last vaccination. With topical imiquimod, each dose of the vaccine consisted of 300 ug of mutant IDH1 20-mer peptide. These data are taken from a study of a mutant IDH1 vaccine in newly diagnosed glioma. Study-level information: Patients began vaccination 4-6 weeks after radiotherapy alone, or with temozolomide cycles.

The CDR3 covers 15 residues. The germline CDR1 and CDR2 sequences are MNHNS and SASEGT. The J segment lost 5 bases and the V segment lost 6 bases, leaving 11 bases of the junction unmatched. General study results and limits: Pseudoprogression seemed unlinked to shifts in top peripheral T cell clonotypes. Among patients, nearly 95% showed immune responses induced by the vaccine.

This clonotype was obtained from a man younger than 40 with glioma. Some clones in this sample may be carry-over from other donors' samples. Sequenced here: PBMCs, sampled from a glioma patient whose treatment included an IDH1 peptide vaccine. The rearrangement links TRBV6-1 to TRBJ1-1, with 8 bases aligning to TRBD1. CDR3 DNA: TGTGCCAGCAGATTGATCGGACAGGGCTTTACTGAAGCTTTCTTT. It encodes CASRLIGQGFTEAFF.